Following are 15 T cell receptor beta chains from one sample sequenced in a study of glioma-infiltrating T cells. Amplification of TCR alpha and beta CDR3 regions from RNA used iRepertoire nested multiplex PCR. TCRdb recomputed calls from the multiplex PCR reads with MiXCR, one row per CDR3 protein. The repertoire holds approximately 100,000 distinct CDR3 sequences, with less than 30% as singletons. Input material: glioma tissue, nonneoplastic brain tissue, or PBMCs (not recorded which). Receptors originate from a human donor with low-grade glioma or glioblastoma, undergoing nonglioma brain surgery, or in good health (not recorded which).

In regard to this clonotype: Given the absence of the conserved phenylalanine or tryptophan at the CDR3 end, a read error is likely. The chain employs TRBV6-2 or TRBV6-3 and TRBJ2-7, with 7 bases aligning to TRBD1. CDR1 and CDR2 (germline): MNHEY, SVGEGT. This CDR3 is 15 amino acids long. V shed 6 bases, J shed 3 bases, and the junction held 11 bases outside the gene matches. The CDR3 bases are TGTGCCAGCAGCGGACCCGGGACAGTCGTCTACGAGCAGTACCTC. Its protein product is CASSGPGTVVYEQYL.

This clonotype was observed many times. The chain is built from TRBV6-1 and TRBJ1-1; D unresolved. The germline gives CDR1 MNHNS, CDR2 SASEGT. The CDR3 loop spans 13 amino acids. Trimming removed 7 bases from V and 4 bases from J, with 13 bases in between. This CDR3 reads CASNLGRGTEAFF. CDR3 nucleotides: TGTGCCAGCAATCTCGGCCGAGGCACTGAAGCTTTCTTT.

This clonotype has at least ten counts. At one end the junction does not follow the germline gene, possibly because of a read error. The V and J genes are TRBV6-2 or TRBV6-3 and TRBJ2-1, with unresolved D. In germline, CDR1 is MNHEY, CDR2 SVGEGT. CDR3 size: 16 residues. The CDR3 here is CASGYHRPSSYNEQFF. The DNA of the CDR3 is TGTGCCAGCGGTTACCACCGGCCCTCCTCCTACAATGAGCAGTTCTTC.

This clonotype appeared a few times. The chain joins TRBV3-1 to TRBJ2-1; the D is unclear. This CDR3 contains 17 residues. Trimming pared 2 bases from V and 0 bases from J, leaving 14 bases between. Germline V gene data show CDR1 as LGHDT and CDR2 as YNNKEL (reference sequence). The CDR3 region is CASSQFPAAFSYNEQFF. CDR3 DNA sequence: TGTGCCAGCAGCCAATTTCCGGCAGCGTTCTCCTACAATGAGCAGTTCTTC.

The gene calls are TRBV6-6 and TRBJ2-3, with 10 bases fitting TRBD2. The V gene's germline CDR1 is MNHNY and CDR2 SVGAGI (reference sequence). The CDR3 is 14 residues long. In DNA form, the CDR3 reads TGTGCAAGCGGTCCAGCGGGGGGGACAGATACGCAGTATTTT. It translates to CASGPAGGTDTQYF.

This clonotype came up many times. The V gene is TRBV27, the J gene TRBJ1-5; weak D call: TRBD1 (6 bases). Germline CDR1 MNHEY, CDR2 SMNVEV (reference sequence). The length of the CDR3 is 16 residues. The V gene lost 6 bases and the J gene lost 1 base, with 16 bases spanning the gap. CDR3 DNA sequence: TGTGCCAGCAGCAAGACAGGTTTTGGAAGCAATCAGCCCCAGCATTTT. It translates to CASSKTGFGSNQPQHF.

This rearrangement joins TRBV10-1 to TRBJ2-7; TRBD2 might be the D (5 bases). Germline assignment: CDR1 WNHNN and CDR2 SYGVQD (reference sequence). This CDR3 has 13 amino acids. V was trimmed by 0 bases and J by 8 bases, leaving 11 bases between them. CDR3 coding DNA: TGCGCCAGCAGTGAGTCGAAAGGGAGCAAGCAGTACTTC. Its translation is CASSESKGSKQYF.

This clonotype was counted at least ten times. The chain couples TRBV7-9 to TRBJ2-2; 7 nucleotides agree with TRBD2. CDR1 is SEHNR, CDR2 FQNEAQ, per germline (reference sequence). Trimming removed 3 bases from V and 2 bases from J; junction bases left unmatched: 3. The length of the CDR3 is 15 residues. CDR3 sequence (DNA): TGTGCCAGCAGCTTGGCTAGCGGAAACACCGGGGAGCTGTTTTTT. It yields the protein CASSLASGNTGELFF.

There are many counts of this clonotype. The V call is TRBV28, the J call TRBJ2-5; no firm D call. V lost 1 base and J 1 base, leaving 7 bases between the germline ends. In germline, CDR1 is MDHEN, CDR2 SYDVKM. This CDR3 has 14 amino acids. The CDR3 sequence is CASSLSRSQETQYF. The CDR3 DNA sequence: TGTGCCAGCAGTTTATCACGGTCCCAAGAGACCCAGTACTTC.

This clonotype was seen many times. The rearrangement joins TRBV7-2 to TRBJ2-7; D ambiguous. This CDR3 contains 14 residues. V was clipped by 6 bases and J by 5 bases, with 17 bases between them. Germline loops: CDR1 SGHTA, CDR2 FQGNSA. The CDR3 sequence: CASSFGRVRDEQYF. The CDR3 DNA sequence: TGTGCCAGCAGTTTTGGACGGGTTCGGGACGAGCAGTACTTC.

This clonotype has only a few counts. The chain is built from TRBV5-1 and TRBJ2-7, with 11 positions matching TRBD2. The CDR3 is 16 amino acids. Germline trimming cut 0 bases from V and 1 base from J; bases unmatched to any gene: 3. Germline CDR1 SGHRS, CDR2 YFSETQ. CDR3 nucleotide sequence: TGCGCCAGCAGCTTGGACGGGACTAGCGGTTCCTACGAGCAGTACTTC. Protein product: CASSLDGTSGSYEQYF. Supplemented by reference TRBV5-1 and TRBJ2-7, the full variable domain reads KAGVTQTPRYLIKTRGQQVTLSCSPISGHRSVSWYQQTPGQGLQFLFEYFSETQRNKGNFPGRFSGRQFSNSRSEMNVSTLELGDSALYLCASSLDGTSGSYEQYFGPGTRLTVT.

This clonotype was counted ten times or more. J is TRBJ1-2 and V is TRBV5-1, with no clear D. V lost 1 base and J lost 0, with 10 bases in between. This CDR3 contains 15 residues. Germline V gene sequence: CDR1 SGHRS, CDR2 YFSETQ. The CDR3 protein is CASSLSPGANYGYTF. The CDR3 DNA follows: TGCGCCAGCAGCTTGAGTCCAGGTGCTAACTATGGCTACACCTTC.

In its sample, this clonotype was seen many times. This rearrangement joins TRBV20-1 to TRBJ2-7, with D perhaps TRBD1 (5 bases). Germline CDR1 DFQATT, CDR2 SNEGSKA (reference sequence). The V gene lost 6 bases and the J gene lost 2 bases, with 20 bases spanning the gap. The CDR3 spans 15 residues. The CDR3 region is CSAEGETERTYEQYF. Written as DNA, the CDR3 is TGCAGTGCCGAAGGAGAGACAGAGAGGACCTACGAGCAGTACTTC.

As concerns this clonotype: It is likely a read error, because the conserved phenylalanine at the end of the CDR3 is missing. V gene TRBV6-1 combines with J gene TRBJ2-1, with TRBD1 matching 8 bases. The CDR3 is 14 amino acids. Germline CDR1 MNHNS, CDR2 SASEGT. The J segment lost 8 bases and the V segment lost 6 bases, leaving 9 bases of the junction unmatched. The CDR3 region has the DNA TGTGCCAGCAGCCTCGACAGGGACAGGTATGAGCAGTTCTGT. Its translation is CASSLDRDRYEQFC.

The rearrangement links TRBV5-1 to TRBJ2-5, with TRBD1 matching 8 bases. In germline, CDR1 is SGHRS, CDR2 YFSETQ. The ends lost 5 bases at V and 5 bases at J; junction bases unmatched: 5. This CDR3 has 13 residues. In DNA, the CDR3 is TGCGCCAGCAGTCTGGACAGGGAGGAGACCCAGTACTTC. Translation gives CASSLDREETQYF.